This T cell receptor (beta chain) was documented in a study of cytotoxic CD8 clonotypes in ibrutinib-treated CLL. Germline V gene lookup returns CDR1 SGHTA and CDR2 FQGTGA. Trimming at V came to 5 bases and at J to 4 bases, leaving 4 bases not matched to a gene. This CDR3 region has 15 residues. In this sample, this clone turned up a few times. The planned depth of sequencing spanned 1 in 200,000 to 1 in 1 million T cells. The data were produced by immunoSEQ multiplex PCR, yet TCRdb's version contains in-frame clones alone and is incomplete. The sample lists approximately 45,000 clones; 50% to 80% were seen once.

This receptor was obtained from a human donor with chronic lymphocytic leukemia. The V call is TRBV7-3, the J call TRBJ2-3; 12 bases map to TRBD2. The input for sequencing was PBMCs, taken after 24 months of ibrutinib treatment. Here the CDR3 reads CASSQASGGADTQYF. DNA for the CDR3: TGTGCCAGCAGCCAAGCTAGCGGGGGGGCAGATACGCAGTATTTT.